The T cell receptor (beta chain) described here comes from a study of shared clonotypes between healthy human individuals (dated by TCRdb to the early 2020s). As for the study more broadly: The cohort included a few men and a couple of women between 18 and 49 years of age. Libraries were prepared and TCR repertoires were sequenced by different laboratories using diverse techniques, in order to increase sequencing depth and limit assay-specific biases. The study deeply sequenced blood TCR repertoires of several healthy adults to estimate repertoire size and the extent of clonotype sharing between individuals. Between about 0.8 and 8.9 billion PBMCs per donor were obtained by leukapheresis. Per donor, three plates each were used for CD4 naive and CD4 memory, two for CD8 naive, and one for CD8 memory. Study-wide conclusions, independent of this receptor: Sampling was limited to blood, and TCR repertoires in tissue likely differ from TCR repertoires in blood. Naive subsets generally had larger estimated clonotype richness than memory subsets did. Because the study included a small number of donors, the genetic and exposure-history diversity represented was limited. Based on pairwise subsampling, the degree of clonotype sharing among donors was expected to be affected by sequencing depth. Higher generation probabilities were observed for clonotypes shared by all four sorted-subset donors than for non-shared clonotypes. Rarefaction of sorted-subset datasets indicated incomplete sequencing despite the large sequencing depth. Sharing across a few donors was observed for around 5% of naive CD4, over 3% of naive CD8, about 2.3% of memory CD4, and over 0.3% of memory CD8 clonotypes.

The CDR3 starts with the cysteine, ends with the phenylalanine, and has 16 residues. Only the CDR3 part of the read is kept: 48 bases, read in frame from the first base. After removal of 4 bases from V and 6 bases from J, the junction retains 14 bases not matched to a gene. The germline V gene encodes CDR1 MGHRA and CDR2 YSYEKL. The donors were healthy, HIV-negative adults who had no recently reported acute infections or vaccinations. Only Caucasian adults living in Nashville, Tennessee, USA were represented among the donors. CD4+ T cells were enriched by magnetic negative selection, after which naive cells were positively selected on CD45RA and the negative fraction was taken as the memory subset. Blood was collected by leukapheresis, and PBMCs were isolated by Ficoll-Histopaque density gradient centrifugation and then cryopreserved in liquid nitrogen vapor phase. Purity and quantity of every magnetically sorted T cell population were checked by analytical flow cytometry. Each sorted fraction had its genomic DNA isolated and then quantified by UV absorbance on a Nanodrop 2000c.

A word on this clone: Its antigen has not been determined. No base qualities exist here, and no much larger clone lies one base off it.

TCR CDR3 regions were amplified from genomic DNA by multiplex PCR using the deep immunoSEQ assay. Extracted genomic DNA from each cell subset was spread evenly across all wells of several immunoSEQ 96-well plates, with each plate serving as a replicate. For sorted subsets, about 200 ng genomic DNA, equal to tens of thousands of T cell genomes, was loaded into each replicate PCR. The purified libraries were quantified using a Qubit 3.0 fluorometer, sized with a Bioanalyzer 2100, and then quantified again using the KAPA Library Quantification kit. Every immunoSEQ 96-well plate was sequenced on a dedicated single-read 150-cycle Illumina NextSeq 550 flow cell. The authors processed their data as follows. Because only junctional sequences without quality scores were contained in the immunoSEQ output, filtering matching that applied to full-length reads could not be performed. To assign V/J genes and CDR3, sequences were annotated using PyIR, a Python wrapper for IgBLAST v1.9, with IMGT germline references. Reads with weak V/J assignments (E-value above 1e-6), missing CDR3, stop codons, out-of-frame junctions, or ambiguous translated residues were removed. V3J clonotypes were defined by identical inferred V gene, J gene, and CDR3 amino acid sequence. To compute the percentage overlap between repertoires, the number of shared unique clonotypes was divided by the size of the smaller repertoire. Three approaches were used to assess repertoire richness: RTK rarefaction, the Chao1 estimator, and Recon v2.1 estimates of unobserved clonotypes. Generation probabilities were computed with OLGA for all TCRbeta clonotypes obtained by the gDNA method from several donors. The source is immuneACCESS, and TCRdb retained only in-frame sequences with V and J called. Part of the clones is not carried over; for the studies checked, unresolved V genes explain less than half of this, and the remainder is unexplained. The DNA was the basis for D and trimming; V, J and clone size are from that table. The sample table holds 2 million to 3 million clones, of which under 95% were seen once. The ten most abundant clones make up 0.36% of the sample.

This receptor was identified in a man younger than 35 in good health. Some clones in this sample may be carry-over from other donors' samples. This receptor chain uses TRBV4-1 and TRBJ2-7; TRBD1 matches 8 bases in the middle. Sequencing was carried out using naive CD4+ T cells from PBMCs. The cell subset or site label here, explained by the study, means: CD45RA+ positively selected. For the CDR3, the sequence is CASSRQRGTGEGEQYF. The nucleotide sequence reads TGCGCCAGCAGCCGGCAAAGGGGGACAGGTGAGGGCGAGCAGTACTTC.